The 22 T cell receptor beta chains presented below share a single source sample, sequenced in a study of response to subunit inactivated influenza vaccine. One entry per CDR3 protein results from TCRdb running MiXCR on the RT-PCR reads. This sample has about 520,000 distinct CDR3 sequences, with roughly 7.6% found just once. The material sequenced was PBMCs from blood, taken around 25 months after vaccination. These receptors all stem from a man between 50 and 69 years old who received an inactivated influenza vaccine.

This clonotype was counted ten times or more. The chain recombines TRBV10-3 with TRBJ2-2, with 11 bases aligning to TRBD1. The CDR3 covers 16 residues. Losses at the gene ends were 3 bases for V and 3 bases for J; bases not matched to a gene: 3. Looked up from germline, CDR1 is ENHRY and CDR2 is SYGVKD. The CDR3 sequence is CAISDRDRGYTGELFF. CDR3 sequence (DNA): TGTGCCATCAGTGACCGGGACAGGGGGTACACCGGGGAGCTGTTTTTT.

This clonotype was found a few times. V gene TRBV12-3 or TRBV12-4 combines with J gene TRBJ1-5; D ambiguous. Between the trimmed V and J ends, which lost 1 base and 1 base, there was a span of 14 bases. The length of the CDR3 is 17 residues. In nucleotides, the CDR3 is TGTGCCAGCAGTTTAGAGGGCAGCTTAAGCAGCAATCAGCCCCAGCATTTT. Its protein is CASSLEGSLSSNQPQHF.

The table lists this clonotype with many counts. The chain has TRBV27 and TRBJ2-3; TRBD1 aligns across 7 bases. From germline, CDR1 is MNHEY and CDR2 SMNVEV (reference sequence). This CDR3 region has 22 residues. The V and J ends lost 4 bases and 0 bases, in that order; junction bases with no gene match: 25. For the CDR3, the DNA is TGTGCCAGCAGTTCCATGACAGGGCTCGACAATTATGGCGGCGCTAGCACAGATACGCAGTATTTT. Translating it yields CASSSMTGLDNYGGASTDTQYF.

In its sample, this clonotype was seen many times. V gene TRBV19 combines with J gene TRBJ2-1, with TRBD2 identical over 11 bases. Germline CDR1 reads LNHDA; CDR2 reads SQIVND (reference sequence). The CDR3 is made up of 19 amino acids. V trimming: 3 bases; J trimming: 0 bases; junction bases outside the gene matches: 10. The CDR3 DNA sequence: TGTGCCAGTAGTATTTCTCGGGCTAGCGGGAGGTCCTCCTACAATGAGCAGTTCTTC. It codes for CASSISRASGRSSYNEQFF. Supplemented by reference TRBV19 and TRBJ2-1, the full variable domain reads DGGITQSPKYLFRKEGQNVTLSCEQNLNHDAMYWYRQDPGQGLRLIYYSQIVNDFQKGDIAEGYSVSREKKESFPLTVTSAQKNPTAFYLCASSISRASGRSSYNEQFFGPGTRLTVL.

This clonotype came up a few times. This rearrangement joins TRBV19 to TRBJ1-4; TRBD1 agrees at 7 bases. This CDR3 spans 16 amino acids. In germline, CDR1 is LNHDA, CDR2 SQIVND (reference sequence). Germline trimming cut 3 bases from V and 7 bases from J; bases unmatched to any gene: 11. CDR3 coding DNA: TGTGCCAGTAGTATCGGAGGGGGCGCGGGGTCTGAAAAACTGTTTTTT. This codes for CASSIGGGAGSEKLFF.

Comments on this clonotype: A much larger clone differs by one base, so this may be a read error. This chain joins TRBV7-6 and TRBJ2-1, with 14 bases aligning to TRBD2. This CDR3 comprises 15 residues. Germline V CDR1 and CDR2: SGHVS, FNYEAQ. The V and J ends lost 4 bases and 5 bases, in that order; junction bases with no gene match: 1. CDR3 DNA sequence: TGTGCCAGCAGCTGGGGACTAGCGGGGGACAATGAGCAGTTCTTC. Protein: CASSWGLAGDNEQFF.

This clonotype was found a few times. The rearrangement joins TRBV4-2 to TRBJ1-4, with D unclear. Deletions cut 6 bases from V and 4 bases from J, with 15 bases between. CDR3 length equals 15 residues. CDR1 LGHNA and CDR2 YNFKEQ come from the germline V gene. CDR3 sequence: CASRHYTGNNEKLFF. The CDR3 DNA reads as TGTGCCAGCAGGCATTACACGGGAAATAATGAAAAACTGTTTTTT.

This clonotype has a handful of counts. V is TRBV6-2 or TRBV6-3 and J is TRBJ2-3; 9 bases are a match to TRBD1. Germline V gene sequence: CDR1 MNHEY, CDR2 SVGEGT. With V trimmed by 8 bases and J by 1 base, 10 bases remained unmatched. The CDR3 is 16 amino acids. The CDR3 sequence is CASGGQGIFGTDTQYF. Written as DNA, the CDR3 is TGTGCCAGCGGTGGACAGGGGATTTTCGGCACAGATACGCAGTATTTT.

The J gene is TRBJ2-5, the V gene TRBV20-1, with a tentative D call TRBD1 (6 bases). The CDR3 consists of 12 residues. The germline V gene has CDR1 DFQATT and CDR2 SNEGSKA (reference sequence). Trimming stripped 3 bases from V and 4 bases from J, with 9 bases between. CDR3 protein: CSARDRPETQYF. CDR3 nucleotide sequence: TGCAGTGCTAGGGACAGACCAGAGACCCAGTACTTC.

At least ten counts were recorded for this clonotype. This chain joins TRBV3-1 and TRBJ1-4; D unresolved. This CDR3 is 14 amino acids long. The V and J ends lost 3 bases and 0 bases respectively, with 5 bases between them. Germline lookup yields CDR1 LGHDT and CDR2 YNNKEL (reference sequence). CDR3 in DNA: TGTGCCAGCAGCCACCGGGCAACTAATGAAAAACTGTTTTTT. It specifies CASSHRATNEKLFF. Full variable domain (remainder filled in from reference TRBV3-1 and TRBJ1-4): DTAVSQTPKYLVTQMGNDKSIKCEQNLGHDTMYWYKQDSKKFLKIMFSYNNKELIINETVPNRFSPKSPDKAHLNLHINSLELGDSAVYFCASSHRATNEKLFFGSGTQLSVL.

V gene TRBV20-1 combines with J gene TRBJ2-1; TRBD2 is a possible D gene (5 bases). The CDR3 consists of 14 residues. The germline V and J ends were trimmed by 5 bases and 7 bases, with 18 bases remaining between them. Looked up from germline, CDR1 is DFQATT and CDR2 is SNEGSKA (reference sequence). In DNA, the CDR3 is TGCAGTGCTCAACGGCCAGCACCGGGGAATGAGCAGTTCTTC. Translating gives CSAQRPAPGNEQFF.

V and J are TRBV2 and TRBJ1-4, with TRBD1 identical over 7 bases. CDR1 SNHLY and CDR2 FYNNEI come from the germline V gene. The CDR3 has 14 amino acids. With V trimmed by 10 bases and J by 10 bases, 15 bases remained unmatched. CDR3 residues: CATGGDSGVRKLFF. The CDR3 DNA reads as TGTGCCACCGGGGGGGACAGCGGCGTTAGAAAACTGTTTTTT.

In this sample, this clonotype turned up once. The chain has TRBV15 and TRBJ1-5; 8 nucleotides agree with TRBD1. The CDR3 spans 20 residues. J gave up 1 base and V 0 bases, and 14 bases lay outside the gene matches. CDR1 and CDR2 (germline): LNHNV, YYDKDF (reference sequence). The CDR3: CATSRDPGAGGPLSNQPQHF. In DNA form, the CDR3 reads TGTGCCACCAGCAGAGACCCCGGTGCAGGGGGCCCATTAAGCAATCAGCCCCAGCATTTT.

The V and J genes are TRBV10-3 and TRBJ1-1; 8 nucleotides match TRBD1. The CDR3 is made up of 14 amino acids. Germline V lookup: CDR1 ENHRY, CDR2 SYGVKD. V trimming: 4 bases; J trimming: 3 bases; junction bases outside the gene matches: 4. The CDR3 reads CAISAQGVDTEAFF. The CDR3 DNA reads TGTGCCATCAGTGCACAGGGGGTTGACACTGAAGCTTTCTTT.

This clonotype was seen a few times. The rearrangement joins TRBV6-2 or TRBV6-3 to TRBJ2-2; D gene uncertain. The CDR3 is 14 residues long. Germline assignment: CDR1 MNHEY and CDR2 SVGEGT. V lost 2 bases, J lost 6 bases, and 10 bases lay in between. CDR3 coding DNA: TGTGCCAGCAGTTACCCTAGTTTCGCCGGGGAGCTGTTTTTT. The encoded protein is CASSYPSFAGELFF.

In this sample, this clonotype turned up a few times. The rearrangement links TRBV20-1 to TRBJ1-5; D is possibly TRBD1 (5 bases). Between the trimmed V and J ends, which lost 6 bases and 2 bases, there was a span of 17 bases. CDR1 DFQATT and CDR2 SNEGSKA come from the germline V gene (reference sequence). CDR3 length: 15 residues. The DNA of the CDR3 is TGCAGTGCCAGGAAAGACCAGGGAGGCAATCAGCCCCAGCATTTT. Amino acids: CSARKDQGGNQPQHF.

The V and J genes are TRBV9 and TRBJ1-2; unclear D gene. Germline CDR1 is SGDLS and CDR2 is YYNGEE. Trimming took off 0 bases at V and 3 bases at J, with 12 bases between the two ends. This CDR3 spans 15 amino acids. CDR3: CASSVAAGLDYGYTF. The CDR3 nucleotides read TGTGCCAGCAGCGTAGCTGCGGGGTTGGACTATGGCTACACCTTC. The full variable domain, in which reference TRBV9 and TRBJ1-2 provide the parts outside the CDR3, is DSGVTQTPKHLITATGQRVTLRCSPRSGDLSVYWYQQSLDQGLQFLIQYYNGEERAKGNILERFSAQQFPDLHSELNLSSLELGDSALYFCASSVAAGLDYGYTFGSGTRLTVV.

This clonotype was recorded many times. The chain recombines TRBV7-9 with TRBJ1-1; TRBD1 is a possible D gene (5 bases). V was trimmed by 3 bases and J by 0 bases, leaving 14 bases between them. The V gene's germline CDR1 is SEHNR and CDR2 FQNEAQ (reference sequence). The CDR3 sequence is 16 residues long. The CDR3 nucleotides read TGTGCCAGCAGCTTGGTCATCGGGACCATGAACACTGAAGCTTTCTTT. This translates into CASSLVIGTMNTEAFF. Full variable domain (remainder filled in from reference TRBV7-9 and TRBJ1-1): DTGVSQNPRHKITKRGQNVTFRCDPISEHNRLYWYRQTLGQGPEFLTYFQNEAQLEKSRLLSDRFSAERPKGSFSTLEIQRTEQGDSAMYLCASSLVIGTMNTEAFFGQGTRLTVV.

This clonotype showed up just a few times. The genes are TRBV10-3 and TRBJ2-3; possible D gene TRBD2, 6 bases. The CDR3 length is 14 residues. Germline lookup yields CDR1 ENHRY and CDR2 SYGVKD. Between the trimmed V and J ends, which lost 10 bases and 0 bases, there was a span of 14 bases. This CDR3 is CATEAGLSTDTQYF. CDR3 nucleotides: TGTGCCACGGAGGCGGGACTCAGCACAGATACGCAGTATTTT.

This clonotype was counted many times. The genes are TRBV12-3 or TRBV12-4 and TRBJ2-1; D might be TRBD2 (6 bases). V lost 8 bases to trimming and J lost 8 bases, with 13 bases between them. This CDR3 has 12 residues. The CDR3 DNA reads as TGTGCCAGCGTAAAAACTAGCTATGAGCAGTTCTTC. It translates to CASVKTSYEQFF.

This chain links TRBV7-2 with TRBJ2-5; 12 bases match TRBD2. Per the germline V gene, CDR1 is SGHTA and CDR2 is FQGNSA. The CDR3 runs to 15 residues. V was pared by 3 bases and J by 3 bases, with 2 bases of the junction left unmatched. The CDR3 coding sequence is TGTGCCAGCAGCTTCCGGACTAGCGGGGAAGAGACCCAGTACTTC. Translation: CASSFRTSGEETQYF. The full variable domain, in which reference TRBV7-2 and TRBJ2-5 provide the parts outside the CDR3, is GAGVSQSPSNKVTEKGKDVELRCDPISGHTALYWYRQSLGQGLEFLIYFQGNSAPDKSGLPSDRFSAERTGGSVSTLTIQRTQQEDSAVYLCASSFRTSGEETQYFGPGTRLLVL.

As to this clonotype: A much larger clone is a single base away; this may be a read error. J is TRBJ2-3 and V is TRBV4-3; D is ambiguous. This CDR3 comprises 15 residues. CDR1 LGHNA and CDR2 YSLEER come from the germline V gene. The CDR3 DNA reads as TGCGCCAGCAGCCAAGACGGCAGATCCACAGATATGCAGTATTTT. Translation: CASSQDGRSTDMQYF.